This T cell receptor beta chain was captured by sequencing in a study of blood T cell repertoires in COVID-19. Study summary: Italy, Spain and the United States were the sources of the convalescent and acute COVID-19 samples.

Measured with immunoSEQ multiplex PCR; TCRdb has only the in-frame clones, and not every one. This sample has 80,000 or so clones, with roughly 85% found just once. Trimming cost V 1 base and J 7 bases, with 8 bases left between them. This CDR3 comprises 13 residues. Germline lookup yields CDR1 MDHEN and CDR2 SYDVKM. It was during active infection that Seattle patients were enrolled and then longitudinally followed. The rearrangement joins TRBV28 to TRBJ2-1; weak D call: TRBD2 (5 bases). Sequenced: peripheral blood. The receptor was derived from a man aged 50-60 years with COVID-19, enrolled during active disease. The CDR3 protein is CASSLYGENEQFF. The CDR3 bases are TGTGCCAGCAGTTTATATGGGGAGAATGAGCAGTTCTTC.